A single sample gave rise to the 26 T cell receptor beta chains below, sequenced in a study of blood T cell repertoires in COVID-19 (dated by TCRdb to the early 2020s). The library relied on the immunoSEQ multiplex PCR assay. In its TCRdb copy, this immuneACCESS table keeps in-frame sequences only and misses some clones. Where compared with another copy, unresolved V genes explain less than half of these, and the others have no known cause. Within this sample are more than 300,000 clones, with 80% to 90% of them counted one time only. Together, the top ten hold about 1.9% of the sample. Sequencing was performed on PBMCs or T cells enriched from blood (not recorded which). Source of these receptors: a man aged 35 to 55 in a cohort exposed to, infected with or recovered from COVID-19 (not recorded which).

V gene TRBV18 combines with J gene TRBJ2-1; the D gene is possibly TRBD2 (5 bases). The CDR3 totals 15 residues. V was cut by 6 bases and J by 4 bases, with 16 bases left in between. Germline values: CDR1 KGHSH, CDR2 LQKENI. The CDR3 region is CASSPSGRDYNEQFF. CDR3 sequence (DNA): TGTGCCAGCTCCCCCTCCGGACGGGATTACAATGAGCAGTTCTTC. The full variable domain, rest sourced from reference TRBV18 and TRBJ2-1, is NAGVMQNPRHLVRRRGQEARLRCSPMKGHSHVYWYRQLPEEGLKFMVYLQKENIIDESGMPKERFSAEFPKEGPSILRIQQVVRGDSAAYFCASSPSGRDYNEQFFGPGTRLTVL.

This chain links TRBV7-9 with TRBJ1-2, with 8 bases fitting TRBD1. Germline values: CDR1 SEHNR, CDR2 FQNEAQ (reference sequence). With V trimmed by 1 base and J by 7 bases, 2 bases remained unmatched. The CDR3 spans 13 residues. DNA for the CDR3: TGTGCCAGCAGCTTAGGGACAGGGCCTGGCTACACCTTC. It translates to CASSLGTGPGYTF.

V gene TRBV19 combines with J gene TRBJ2-7, with 7 bases matching TRBD2. With 1 base clipped from V and 0 bases from J, the junction kept 0 bases outside the gene matches. The CDR3 is made up of 14 amino acids. Germline assignment: CDR1 LNHDA and CDR2 SQIVND (reference sequence). This CDR3 is CASSIGTSSYEQYF. The CDR3 nucleotides are TGTGCCAGTAGTATAGGGACTAGCTCCTACGAGCAGTACTTC.

The rearrangement joins TRBV5-5 to TRBJ1-4; the D is unclear. CDR1 is SGHKS and CDR2 is YYEKEE in the germline V gene (reference sequence). Trimming took off 2 bases at V and 5 bases at J, with 7 bases between the two ends. CDR3 length: 13 amino acids. The CDR3 loop reads CASSFSPNEKLFF. The CDR3, as DNA: TGTGCCAGCAGCTTTTCCCCGAATGAAAAACTGTTTTTT. The entire variable domain, with the rest obtained from reference TRBV5-5 and TRBJ1-4, is as follows: DAGVTQSPTHLIKTRGQQVTLRCSPISGHKSVSWYQQVLGQGPQFIFQYYEKEERGRGNFPDRFSARQFPNYSSELNVNALLLGDSALYLCASSFSPNEKLFFGSGTQLSVL.

The V and J genes are TRBV30 and TRBJ1-1; 9 nucleotides agree with TRBD1. V lost 5 bases, J lost 6 bases, and 1 base stayed unmatched. The CDR3 is 11 amino acids. CDR1 is GTSNPN and CDR2 is SVGIG in the germline V gene (reference sequence). The CDR3 protein is CAWGQGSEAFF. CDR3 sequence (DNA): TGTGCCTGGGGACAGGGGTCTGAAGCTTTCTTT.

The chain employs TRBV7-9 and TRBJ2-5; perhaps TRBD1 as D (8 bases). The CDR3 runs 15 residues. The V end was cut by 5 bases, the J end by 5 bases, with 18 bases between. CDR1 and CDR2 from the germline V gene are SEHNR and FQNEAQ (reference sequence). For the CDR3, the DNA is TGTGCCAGCAGCATCGACAGGGGAGGGAAGGAGACCCAGTACTTC. Translating it yields CASSIDRGGKETQYF.

This chain uses TRBV24-1 with TRBJ2-2; TRBD1 matches at 7 bases. The CDR3 consists of 15 residues. The V gene's germline CDR1 is KGHDR and CDR2 SFDVKD. V was pared by 10 bases and J by 0 bases, with 7 bases of the junction left unmatched. CDR3 sequence reads: CATGMTGSNTGELFF. CDR3 bases: TGTGCCACGGGCATGACAGGGTCGAACACCGGGGAGCTGTTTTTT.

The CDR3 loop reads CASSFRGNYGYTF. DNA for the CDR3: TGTGCCAGCAGTTTTCGGGGTAACTATGGCTACACCTTC. The rearrangement joins TRBV27 to TRBJ1-2; D is undetermined. V was clipped by 3 bases and J by 1 base, with 6 bases between them. CDR1 and CDR2 from the germline V gene are MNHEY and SMNVEV (reference sequence). There are 13 residues in the CDR3.

The V gene is TRBV15, the J gene TRBJ2-5; tentatively, D is TRBD1 (6 bases). The CDR3 has 15 residues. CDR1 LNHNV and CDR2 YYDKDF come from the germline V gene (reference sequence). The V and J ends lost 5 bases and 5 bases respectively, with 18 bases between them. This CDR3 is CATSGDRRLEETQYF. CDR3 coding DNA: TGTGCCACCAGCGGCGACAGGCGCCTTGAGGAGACCCAGTACTTC.

The chain uses TRBV3-1 (or the pseudogene TRBV3-2) and TRBJ1-4; 8 bases are shared with TRBD1. CDR3 length: 15 amino acids. J lost 8 bases, V lost 2 bases, and 7 bases had no gene match. Germline V gives CDR1 LGHDT, CDR2 YNNKEL (reference sequence). CDR3 in DNA: TGTGCCAGCAGCCAAAGCGACAGGGGTACGGAAAAACTGTTTTTT. Translating gives CASSQSDRGTEKLFF.

The chain uses TRBV28 and TRBJ1-5, with 7 bases lining up with TRBD1. The V gene end was trimmed by 5 bases and the J gene end by 4 bases; junction bases not matched to a gene: 8. Looked up from germline, CDR1 is MDHEN and CDR2 is SYDVKM. The CDR3 is 15 residues long. The CDR3: CASSPRTGANQPQHF. CDR3 nucleotides: TGTGCCAGCAGTCCAAGGACAGGAGCAAATCAGCCCCAGCATTTT.

The CDR3 coding sequence is TGTGCCAGCTCACCGATGGGACGGGAGCAAGAGACCCAGTACTTC. Encoded protein: CASSPMGREQETQYF. The chain recombines TRBV18 with TRBJ2-5, with D tentatively TRBD2 (6 bases). Trimming removed 3 bases at V and 2 bases at J, with 13 bases between. This CDR3 has 15 residues. Germline V gives CDR1 KGHSH, CDR2 LQKENI.

V and J are TRBV5-4 and TRBJ1-1; 10 positions match TRBD1. The CDR3 length is 17 residues. Trimming at V came to 2 bases and at J to 4 bases, leaving 11 bases not matched to a gene. Germline loops: CDR1 SGHNT, CDR2 YYREEE (reference sequence). CDR3 loop: CASSLRQGAFSGTEAFF. CDR3 coding DNA: TGTGCCAGCAGCTTAAGACAGGGGGCATTCTCGGGCACTGAAGCTTTCTTT.

This clone was recorded only once. The chain recombines TRBV11-2 with TRBJ1-2; TRBD1 aligns across 9 bases. The CDR3 totals 13 residues. Germline V CDR1 and CDR2: SGHAT, FQNNGV. Trimming at V came to 8 bases and at J to 3 bases, leaving 4 bases not matched to a gene. Here the CDR3 DNA reads TGTGCCAGCCAACGGGACAGGGACTATGGCTACACCTTC. Its translation: CASQRDRDYGYTF.

The V call is TRBV28, the J call TRBJ1-4; possibly TRBD1 for D (5 bases). Trimming took 7 bases from V and 3 from J, leaving 15 bases between them. CDR1 and CDR2 (germline): MDHEN, SYDVKM. The CDR3 contains 15 residues. CDR3 residues: CASMTAGRANEKLFF. The CDR3 region has the DNA TGTGCCAGCATGACAGCAGGAAGAGCTAATGAAAAACTGTTTTTT.

The chain recombines TRBV28 with TRBJ1-5, with D uncertain. Trimming left V 3 bases short and J 0 bases short, with 9 bases between. Germline loops: CDR1 MDHEN, CDR2 SYDVKM. The CDR3 is made up of 15 amino acids. The CDR3, as DNA: TGTGCCAGCAGTTTTGAGTACAGTAGCAATCAGCCCCAGCATTTT. Translating it yields CASSFEYSSNQPQHF. The whole variable domain, filled in from reference TRBV28 and TRBJ1-5, reads DVKVTQSSRYLVKRTGEKVFLECVQDMDHENMFWYRQDPGLGLRLIYFSYDVKMKEKGDIPEGYSVSREKKERFSLILESASTNQTSMYLCASSFEYSSNQPQHFGDGTRLSIL.

The CDR3 DNA reads TGCGCCAGCAGCCCGGAGACAGGGGCCGGTGAAAAACTGTTTTTT. Translating it yields CASSPETGAGEKLFF. The chain recombines TRBV5-1 with TRBJ1-4; TRBD1 agrees at 8 bases. CDR1 and CDR2 from the germline V gene are SGHRS and YFSETQ. Trimming cost V 4 bases and J 7 bases; bases outside gene matches: 9. The CDR3 is 15 amino acids.

The chain couples TRBV5-1 to TRBJ2-5; 10 bases match TRBD1. Germline CDR1 is SGHRS and CDR2 is YFSETQ. CDR3 length: 14 residues. V gave up 5 bases and J gave up 5 bases; unmatched junction bases: 6. CDR3 coding DNA: TGCGCCAGCAGGACCGGGACAGGGGACGAGACCCAGTACTTC. It is translated as CASRTGTGDETQYF.

This clone was counted between two and nine times. V usage is TRBV9 and J usage is TRBJ2-1; the match to TRBD2 covers 7 bases. Germline V gene sequence: CDR1 SGDLS, CDR2 YYNGEE. The CDR3 runs 14 residues. The V segment lost 2 bases and the J segment 6 bases; nucleotides outside the gene matches: 5. The CDR3 loop is CASSVAGVTNEQFF. DNA of the CDR3: TGTGCCAGCAGCGTCGCGGGAGTAACCAATGAGCAGTTCTTC. The variable domain in full, completed from reference TRBV9 and TRBJ2-1, reads DSGVTQTPKHLITATGQRVTLRCSPRSGDLSVYWYQQSLDQGLQFLIQYYNGEERAKGNILERFSAQQFPDLHSELNLSSLELGDSALYFCASSVAGVTNEQFFGPGTRLTVL.

The genes are TRBV9 and TRBJ2-2, with TRBD2 matching 9 bases. Germline V gene sequence: CDR1 SGDLS, CDR2 YYNGEE. The CDR3 totals 16 residues. The trim removed 3 bases at V and 7 bases at J, leaving 10 bases unmatched. The CDR3 DNA reads TGTGCCAGCAGCGAGCCGGGGGCTAGCGGGATCGGGGAGCTGTTTTTT. Translated: CASSEPGASGIGELFF.

The chain joins TRBV7-6 to TRBJ2-3, with D perhaps TRBD1 (6 bases). This CDR3 contains 16 residues. Trimming removed 1 base from V and 0 bases from J, with 11 bases in between. The germline CDR1 and CDR2 sequences are SGHVS and FNYEAQ. The CDR3 here is CASSLGQAGSTDTQYF. The CDR3 coding sequence is TGTGCCAGCAGCTTAGGACAGGCTGGAAGCACAGATACGCAGTATTTT.

The rearrangement uses TRBV5-1 and TRBJ2-4, with D possibly being TRBD1 (5 bases). Trimming removed 0 bases at V and 4 bases at J, with 8 bases between. The V gene's germline CDR1 is SGHRS and CDR2 YFSETQ. There are 14 residues in the CDR3. The chain's CDR3 is CASSLGRQKNIQYF. The CDR3 nucleotides are TGCGCCAGCAGCTTGGGACGACAGAAAAACATTCAGTACTTC. Using reference TRBV5-1 and TRBJ2-4 for the parts outside the CDR3, the full variable domain is KAGVTQTPRYLIKTRGQQVTLSCSPISGHRSVSWYQQTPGQGLQFLFEYFSETQRNKGNFPGRFSGRQFSNSRSEMNVSTLELGDSALYLCASSLGRQKNIQYFGAGTRLSVL.

The rearrangement joins TRBV5-1 to TRBJ1-1; D gene uncertain. Looked up from germline, CDR1 is SGHRS and CDR2 is YFSETQ. The CDR3 spans 15 residues. Trimming removed 0 bases at V and 2 bases at J, with 11 bases between. CDR3 loop: CASSLEAGSNTEAFF. The CDR3 nucleotides read TGCGCCAGCAGCTTGGAGGCGGGGAGCAACACTGAAGCTTTCTTT.

This clone appeared many times. The rearrangement uses TRBV4-1 and TRBJ1-2; weak D call: TRBD1 (6 bases). With 1 base removed from V and 6 bases from J, the gap between germline ends came to 18 bases. This CDR3 has 16 amino acids. Germline CDR1 is MGHRA and CDR2 is YSYEKL. CDR3 region: CASSQVGAQGLDGYTF. CDR3 in DNA: TGCGCCAGCAGCCAAGTAGGGGCACAGGGCTTGGATGGCTACACCTTC.

The rearrangement joins TRBV7-2 to TRBJ1-1; no clear D gene. V was clipped by 3 bases and J by 1 base, with 6 bases between them. Germline V gives CDR1 SGHTA, CDR2 FQGNSA. The CDR3 is made up of 13 amino acids. The chain's CDR3 is CASSFHSNTEAFF. The DNA for the CDR3 is TGTGCCAGCAGCTTTCACTCGAACACTGAAGCTTTCTTT.

V gene TRBV29-1 combines with J gene TRBJ2-1, with D perhaps matching TRBD2 (6 bases). The V and J ends lost 7 bases and 8 bases respectively, with 15 bases between them. CDR1 is SQVTM and CDR2 is ANQGSEA in the germline V gene. The CDR3 totals 12 residues. The CDR3 DNA reads as TGCAGCGGATTACGGGACTCTCATGAGCAGTTCTTC. Amino acids: CSGLRDSHEQFF.